This T cell receptor beta chain was sequenced for a study of graft-versus-host responses after intestinal transplantation. About the research overall: Tacrolimus plus steroids were given to all recipients for about 3 years, preceded by anti-thymocyte globulin induction.

Using immunoSEQ multiplex PCR, the repertoire was profiled, and TCRdb retains in-frame clones only, with some absent. This table holds tens of thousands of clones, roughly 90% found once. Worth noting for this clone: Its antigen is currently unknown.

General study points: High graft-versus-host to host-versus-graft clonal ratios were found in allografts of patients who had graft-donor T cell macrochimerism.

This CDR3 has 13 amino acids. The germline V gene has CDR1 MDHEN and CDR2 SYDVKM. V lost 3 bases to trimming and J lost 2 bases, with 7 bases between them. The sample consisted of unstimulated CD8+ T cells sorted from spleen or lymph node cells, taken before intestinal transplant. The chain couples TRBV28 to TRBJ2-5, with no clear D. The TCR was taken from a human donor who received an intestinal transplant. Written as DNA, the CDR3 is TGTGCCAGCAGTTTCTCAGTGCAAGAGACCCAGTACTTC. Its protein product is CASSFSVQETQYF.